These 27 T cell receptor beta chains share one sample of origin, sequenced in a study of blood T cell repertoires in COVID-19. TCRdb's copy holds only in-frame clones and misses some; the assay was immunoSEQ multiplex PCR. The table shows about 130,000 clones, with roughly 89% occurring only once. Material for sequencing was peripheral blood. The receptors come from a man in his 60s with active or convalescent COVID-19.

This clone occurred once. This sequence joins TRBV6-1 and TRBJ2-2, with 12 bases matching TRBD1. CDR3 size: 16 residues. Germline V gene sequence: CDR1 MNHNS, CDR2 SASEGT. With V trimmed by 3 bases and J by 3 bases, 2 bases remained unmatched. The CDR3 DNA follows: TGTGCCAGCAGTGAGGGACAGGGGGCCTACACCGGGGAGCTGTTTTTT. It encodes CASSEGQGAYTGELFF.

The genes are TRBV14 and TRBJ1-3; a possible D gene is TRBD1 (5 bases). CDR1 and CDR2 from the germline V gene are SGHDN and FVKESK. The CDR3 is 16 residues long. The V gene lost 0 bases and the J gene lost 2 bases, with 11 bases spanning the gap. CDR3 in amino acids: CASSQDGRGAGNTIYF. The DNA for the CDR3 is TGTGCCAGCAGCCAAGACGGTCGGGGGGCTGGAAACACCATATATTTT. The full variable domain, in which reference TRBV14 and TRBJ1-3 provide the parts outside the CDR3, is EAGVTQFPSHSVIEKGQTVTLRCDPISGHDNLYWYRRVMGKEIKFLLHFVKESKQDESGMPNNRFLAERTGGTYSTLKVQPAELEDSGVYFCASSQDGRGAGNTIYFGEGSWLTVV.

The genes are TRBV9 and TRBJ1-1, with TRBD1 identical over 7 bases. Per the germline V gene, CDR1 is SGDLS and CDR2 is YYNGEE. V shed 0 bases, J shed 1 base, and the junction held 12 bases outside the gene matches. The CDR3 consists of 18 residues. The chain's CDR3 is CASSVALQGGQANTEAFF. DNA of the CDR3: TGTGCCAGCAGCGTAGCCCTGCAGGGAGGACAGGCGAACACTGAAGCTTTCTTT.

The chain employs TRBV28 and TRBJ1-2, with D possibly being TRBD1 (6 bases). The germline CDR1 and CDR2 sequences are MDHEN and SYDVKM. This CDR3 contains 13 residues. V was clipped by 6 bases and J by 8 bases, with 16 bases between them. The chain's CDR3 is CASRREGVRGYTF. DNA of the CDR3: TGTGCCAGCAGGAGAGAGGGGGTTAGGGGCTACACCTTC.

This chain's CDR3 is CASRHWDRPSYEQYF. CDR3 DNA sequence: TGTGCCAGCCGCCATTGGGACAGACCCTCCTACGAGCAGTACTTC. The chain has TRBV5-4 and TRBJ2-7; 7 bases map to TRBD1. This CDR3 has 15 amino acids. Trimming took 7 bases from V and 0 from J; bases not matched to a gene: 10. In germline, CDR1 is SGHNT, CDR2 YYREEE (reference sequence).

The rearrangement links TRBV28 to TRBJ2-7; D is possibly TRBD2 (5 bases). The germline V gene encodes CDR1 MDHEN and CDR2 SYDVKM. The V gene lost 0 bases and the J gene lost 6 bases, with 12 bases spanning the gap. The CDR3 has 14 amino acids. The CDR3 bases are TGTGCCAGCAGTTTATGGGGAGTGGACGGCGAGCAGTACTTC. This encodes CASSLWGVDGEQYF.

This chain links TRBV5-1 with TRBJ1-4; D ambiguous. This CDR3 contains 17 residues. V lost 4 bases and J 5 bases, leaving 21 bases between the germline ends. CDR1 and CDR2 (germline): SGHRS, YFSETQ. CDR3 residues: CASSKTPEFGVNEKLFF. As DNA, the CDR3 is TGCGCCAGCAGCAAAACCCCTGAATTCGGGGTCAATGAAAAACTGTTTTTT. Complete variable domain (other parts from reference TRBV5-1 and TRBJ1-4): KAGVTQTPRYLIKTRGQQVTLSCSPISGHRSVSWYQQTPGQGLQFLFEYFSETQRNKGNFPGRFSGRQFSNSRSEMNVSTLELGDSALYLCASSKTPEFGVNEKLFFGSGTQLSVL.

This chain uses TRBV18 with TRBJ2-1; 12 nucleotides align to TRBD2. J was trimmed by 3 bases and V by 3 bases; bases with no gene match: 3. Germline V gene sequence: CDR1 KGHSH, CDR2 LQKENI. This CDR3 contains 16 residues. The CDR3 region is CASSPWTSGNYNEQFF. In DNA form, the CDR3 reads TGTGCCAGCTCACCTTGGACTAGCGGGAACTACAATGAGCAGTTCTTC.

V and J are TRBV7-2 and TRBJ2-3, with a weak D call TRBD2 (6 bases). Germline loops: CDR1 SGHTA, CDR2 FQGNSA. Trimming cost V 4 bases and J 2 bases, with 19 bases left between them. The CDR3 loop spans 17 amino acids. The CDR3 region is CASSSESAGRTTDTQYF. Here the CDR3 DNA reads TGTGCCAGCAGCTCCGAGTCTGCGGGGAGAACCACAGATACGCAGTATTTT.

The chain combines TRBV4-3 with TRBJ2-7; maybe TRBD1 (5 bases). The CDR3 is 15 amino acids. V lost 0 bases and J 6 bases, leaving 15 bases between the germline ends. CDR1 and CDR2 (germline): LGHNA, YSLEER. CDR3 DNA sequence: TGCGCCAGCAGCCAAGATGGAGTTCAGGGCGGCGAGCAGTACTTC. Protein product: CASSQDGVQGGEQYF.

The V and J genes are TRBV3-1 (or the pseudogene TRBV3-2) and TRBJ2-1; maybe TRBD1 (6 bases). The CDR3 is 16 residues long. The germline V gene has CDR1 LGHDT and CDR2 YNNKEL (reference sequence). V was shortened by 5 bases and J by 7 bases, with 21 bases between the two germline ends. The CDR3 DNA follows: TGTGCCAGCAGCGAAAACACAGGGCTCCTTGGGAATGAGCAGTTCTTC. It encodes CASSENTGLLGNEQFF.

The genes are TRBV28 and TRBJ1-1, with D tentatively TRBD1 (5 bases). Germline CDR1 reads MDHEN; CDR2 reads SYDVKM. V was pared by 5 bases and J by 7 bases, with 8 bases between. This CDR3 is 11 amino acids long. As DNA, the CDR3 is TGTGCCAGCAGTGGGGCAGATGAAGCTTTCTTT. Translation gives CASSGADEAFF.

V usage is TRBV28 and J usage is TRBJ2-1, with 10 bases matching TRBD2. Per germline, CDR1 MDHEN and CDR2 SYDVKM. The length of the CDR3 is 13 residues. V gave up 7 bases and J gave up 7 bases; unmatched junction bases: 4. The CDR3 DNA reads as TGTGCCAGCAAAGCGGGAGGGAGAAATGAGCAGTTCTTC. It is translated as CASKAGGRNEQFF.

The CDR3 nucleotides read TGTGCCAGCAGCCACGGACTAGCGGGAGGCCTCACAGATACGCAGTATTTT. Amino acids: CASSHGLAGGLTDTQYF. The V gene is TRBV7-6, the J gene TRBJ2-3; 14 bases agree with TRBD2. From germline, CDR1 is SGHVS and CDR2 FNYEAQ. The CDR3 covers 17 residues. V lost 5 bases to trimming and J lost 2 bases; unmatched junction nucleotides: 6. Combining the CDR3 with reference TRBV7-6 and TRBJ2-3 gives the whole variable domain GAGVSQSPRYKVTKRGQDVALRCDPISGHVSLYWYRQALGQGPEFLTYFNYEAQQDKSGLPNDRFSAERPEGSISTLTIQRTEQRDSAMYRCASSHGLAGGLTDTQYFGPGTRLTVL.

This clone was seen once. In DNA form, the CDR3 reads TGTGCCAGCAGCCCCGGGACAGGGCGCGATGAGCAGTTCTTC. Amino acid sequence: CASSPGTGRDEQFF. V gene TRBV7-3 combines with J gene TRBJ2-1; 9 positions match TRBD1. The J segment lost 8 bases and the V segment lost 5 bases, leaving 7 bases of the junction unmatched. The CDR3 runs to 14 residues. CDR1 is SGHTA, CDR2 FQGTGA, per germline. Full variable domain (missing parts from reference TRBV7-3 and TRBJ2-1): GAGVSQTPSNKVTEKGKYVELRCDPISGHTALYWYRQSLGQGPEFLIYFQGTGAADDSGLPNDRFFAVRPEGSVSTLKIQRTERGDSAVYLCASSPGTGRDEQFFGPGTRLTVL.

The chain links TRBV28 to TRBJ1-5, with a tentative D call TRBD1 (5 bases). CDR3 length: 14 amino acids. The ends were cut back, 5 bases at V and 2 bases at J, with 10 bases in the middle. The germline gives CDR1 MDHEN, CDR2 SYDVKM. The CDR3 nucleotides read TGTGCCAGCAGTGTCGGGGGTGGCAATCAGCCCCAGCATTTT. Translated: CASSVGGGNQPQHF.

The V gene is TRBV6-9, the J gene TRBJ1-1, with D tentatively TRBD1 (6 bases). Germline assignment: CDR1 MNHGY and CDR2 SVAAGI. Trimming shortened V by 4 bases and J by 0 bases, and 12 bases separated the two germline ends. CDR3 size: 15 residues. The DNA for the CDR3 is TGTGCCAGCAGTTTGGACAGCTGTCTGAACACTGAAGCTTTCTTT. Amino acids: CASSLDSCLNTEAFF.

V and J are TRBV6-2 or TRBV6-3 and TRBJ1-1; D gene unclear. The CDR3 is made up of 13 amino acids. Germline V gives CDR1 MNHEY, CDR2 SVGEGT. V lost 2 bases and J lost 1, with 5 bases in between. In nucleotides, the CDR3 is TGTGCCAGCAGTTACGGGCAGAACACTGAAGCTTTCTTT. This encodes CASSYGQNTEAFF.

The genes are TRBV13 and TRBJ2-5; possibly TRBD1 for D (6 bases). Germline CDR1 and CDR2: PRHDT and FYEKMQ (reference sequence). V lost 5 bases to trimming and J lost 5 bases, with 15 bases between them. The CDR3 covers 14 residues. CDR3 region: CASSIAGAWETQYF. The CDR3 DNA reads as TGTGCCAGCAGCATCGCAGGGGCCTGGGAGACCCAGTACTTC. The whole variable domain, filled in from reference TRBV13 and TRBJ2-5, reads AAGVIQSPRHLIKEKRETATLKCYPIPRHDTVYWYQQGPGQDPQFLISFYEKMQSDKGSIPDRFSAQQFSDYHSELNMSSLELGDSALYFCASSIAGAWETQYFGPGTRLLVL.

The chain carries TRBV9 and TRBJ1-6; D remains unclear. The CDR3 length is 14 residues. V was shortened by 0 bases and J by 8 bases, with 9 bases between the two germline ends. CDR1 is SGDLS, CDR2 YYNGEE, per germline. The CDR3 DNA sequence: TGTGCCAGCAGCGTAGTGTCTCGGGATTCACCCCTCCACTTT. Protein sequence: CASSVVSRDSPLHF.

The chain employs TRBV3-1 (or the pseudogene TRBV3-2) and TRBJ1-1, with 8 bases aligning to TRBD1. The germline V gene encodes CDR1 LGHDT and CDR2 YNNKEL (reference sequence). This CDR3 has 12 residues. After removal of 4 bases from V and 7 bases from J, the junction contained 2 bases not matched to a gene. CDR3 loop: CASSPGQGEAFF. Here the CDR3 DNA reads TGTGCCAGCAGCCCCGGACAGGGTGAAGCTTTCTTT.

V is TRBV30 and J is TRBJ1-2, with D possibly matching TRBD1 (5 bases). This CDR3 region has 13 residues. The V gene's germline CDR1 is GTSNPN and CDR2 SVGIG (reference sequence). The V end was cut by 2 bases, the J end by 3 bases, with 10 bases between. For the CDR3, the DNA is TGTGCCTGGAGTCCCGGACAACACTATGGCTACACCTTC. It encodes CAWSPGQHYGYTF.

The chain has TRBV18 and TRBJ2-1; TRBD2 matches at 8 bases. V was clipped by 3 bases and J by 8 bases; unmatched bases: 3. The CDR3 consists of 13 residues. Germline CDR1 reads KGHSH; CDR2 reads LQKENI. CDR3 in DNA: TGTGCCAGCTCACCTCCGGGACTAGATGAGCAGTTCTTC. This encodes CASSPPGLDEQFF.

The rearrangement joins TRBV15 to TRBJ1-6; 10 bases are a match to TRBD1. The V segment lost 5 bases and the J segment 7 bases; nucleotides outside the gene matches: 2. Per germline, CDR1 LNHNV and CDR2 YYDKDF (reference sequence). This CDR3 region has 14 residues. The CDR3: CATSPTGGNSPLHF. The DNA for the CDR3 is TGTGCCACCAGCCCGACAGGGGGCAATTCACCCCTCCACTTT.

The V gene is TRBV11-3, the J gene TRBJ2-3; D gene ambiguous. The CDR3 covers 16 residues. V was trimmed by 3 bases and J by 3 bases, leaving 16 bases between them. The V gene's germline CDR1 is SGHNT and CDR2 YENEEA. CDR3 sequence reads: CASSLRNHTRTDTQYF. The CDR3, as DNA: TGTGCCAGCAGCTTGAGAAACCACACGAGGACAGATACGCAGTATTTT.

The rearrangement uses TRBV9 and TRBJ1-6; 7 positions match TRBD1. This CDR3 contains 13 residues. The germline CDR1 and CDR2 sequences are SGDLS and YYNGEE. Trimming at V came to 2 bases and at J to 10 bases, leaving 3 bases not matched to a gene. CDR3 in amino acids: CASSVLTGSPLHF. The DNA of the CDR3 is TGTGCCAGCAGCGTCTTGACAGGGTCACCCCTCCACTTT.

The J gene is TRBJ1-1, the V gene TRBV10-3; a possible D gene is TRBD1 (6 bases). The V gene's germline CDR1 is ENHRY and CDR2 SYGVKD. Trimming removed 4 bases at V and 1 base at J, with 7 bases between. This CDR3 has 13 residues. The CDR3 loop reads CAISATGNTEAFF. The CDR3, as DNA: TGTGCCATCAGTGCGACAGGGAACACTGAAGCTTTCTTT.